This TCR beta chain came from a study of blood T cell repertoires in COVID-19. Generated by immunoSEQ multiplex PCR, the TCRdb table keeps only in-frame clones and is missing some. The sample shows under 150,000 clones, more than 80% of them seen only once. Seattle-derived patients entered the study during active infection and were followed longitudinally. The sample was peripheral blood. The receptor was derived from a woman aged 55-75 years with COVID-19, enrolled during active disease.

The CDR3 loop reads CSVEMGLATNTGELFF. In DNA form, the CDR3 reads TGCAGCGTTGAGATGGGACTAGCGACGAACACCGGGGAGCTGTTTTTT. The chain joins TRBV29-1 to TRBJ2-2, with 10 bases matching TRBD2. V dropped 3 bases and J dropped 0; count of bases not matched to a gene: 4. The CDR3 spans 16 residues. Germline CDR1 SQVTM, CDR2 ANQGSEA.